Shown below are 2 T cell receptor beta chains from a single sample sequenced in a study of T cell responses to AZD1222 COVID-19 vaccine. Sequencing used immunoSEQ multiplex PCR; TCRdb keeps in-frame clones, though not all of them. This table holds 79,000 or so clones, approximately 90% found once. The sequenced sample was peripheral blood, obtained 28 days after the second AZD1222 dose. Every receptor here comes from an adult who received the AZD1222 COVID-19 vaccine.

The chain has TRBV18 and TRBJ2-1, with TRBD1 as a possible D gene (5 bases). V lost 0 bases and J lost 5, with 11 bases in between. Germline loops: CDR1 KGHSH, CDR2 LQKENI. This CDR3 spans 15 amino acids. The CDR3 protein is CASSPPVQGNNEQFF. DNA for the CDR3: TGTGCCAGCTCACCACCTGTGCAGGGCAACAATGAGCAGTTCTTC.

The CDR3 region is CASLANTGELFF. The CDR3 bases are TGTGCCAGTCTAGCGAACACCGGGGAGCTGTTTTTT. The rearrangement links TRBV2 to TRBJ2-2; no reliable D call. The CDR3 extends over 12 amino acids. Looked up from germline, CDR1 is SNHLY and CDR2 is FYNNEI. Trimming cost V 9 bases and J 0 bases, with 5 bases left between them.